The 7 T cell receptor beta chains presented below share a single source sample, sequenced in a study of beta chain features in type 1 diabetes. Every isolated RNA sample was fully reverse transcribed, so sequencing captured expressed TCRB transcripts. The method was immunoSEQ multiplex PCR; TCRdb's version includes in-frame clones alone and lacks a portion of them. This table holds roughly 370,000 clones, roughly 13% found once. What was sequenced was naive CD4+ T cells from blood. The source is a man younger than 40 in good health.

On this clone itself: Other DNA sequences within the sample encode an identical CDR3. The chain joins TRBV7-2 to TRBJ1-5; 7 bases line up with TRBD1. Germline loops: CDR1 SGHTA, CDR2 FQGNSA. This CDR3 is 14 amino acids long. The junction had 5 bases not matched to a gene; V was cut back by 2 bases and J by 7 bases. The CDR3: CASSLRQGGQPQHF. The CDR3 DNA reads TGTGCCAGCAGCTTAAGACAGGGTGGGCAGCCCCAGCATTTT.

This clone was counted a few times. The rearrangement uses TRBV14 and TRBJ2-7, with D hard to call. The V end lost 2 bases, the J end lost 0 bases, and 11 bases lay between the germline ends. Germline CDR1 SGHDN, CDR2 FVKESK. The CDR3 extends over 15 amino acids. The CDR3 bases are TGTGCCAGCAGCCAACACATCCTAAGCTCCTACGAGCAGTACTTC. Translating gives CASSQHILSSYEQYF.

This chain uses TRBV9 with TRBJ2-4, with 8 bases identical to TRBD1. The V and J ends lost 5 bases and 2 bases, in that order; junction bases with no gene match: 6. Germline V gene data show CDR1 as SGDLS and CDR2 as YYNGEE. The CDR3 is 15 residues long. The CDR3 nucleotides are TGTGCCAGCAGTAATACAGGGGGGACCAAAAACATTCAGTACTTC. It specifies CASSNTGGTKNIQYF.

This chain connects TRBV23-1 to TRBJ2-3; TRBD2 aligns across 8 bases. TRBV23-1 is noted as an ORF with a role that remains uncertain. The CDR3 is made up of 18 amino acids. V dropped 3 bases and J dropped 7; count of bases not matched to a gene: 18. As DNA, the CDR3 is TGCGCCAGCAGTCACCCCAACGGGGGGGCCTTAAAGGCGCATACGCAGTATTTT. Protein product: CASSHPNGGALKAHTQYF.

The chain combines TRBV19 with TRBJ1-2; D unresolved. Trimming stripped 5 bases from V and 4 bases from J, with 2 bases between. The CDR3 runs to 10 residues. In germline, CDR1 is LNHDA, CDR2 SQIVND (reference sequence). Here the CDR3 reads CASSGYGYTF. In DNA, the CDR3 is TGTGCCAGTAGTGGCTATGGCTACACCTTC.

The V call is TRBV6-1, the J call TRBJ2-7; TRBD1 aligns across 8 bases. There are 14 residues in the CDR3. CDR1 and CDR2 from the germline V gene are MNHNS and SASEGT. The trim removed 3 bases at V and 2 bases at J, leaving 3 bases unmatched. The CDR3 DNA is TGTGCCAGCAGTGACAGGGGGCCTACCTACGAGCAGTACGTC. Translation: CASSDRGPTYEQYV.

This clone was observed many times. The same CDR3 can be traced to other DNA sequences in this sample. The chain uses TRBV25-1 and TRBJ2-1; D is unresolved. The V and J ends lost 0 bases and 6 bases respectively, with 6 bases between them. CDR1 is MGHDK, CDR2 SYGVNS, per germline. The CDR3 spans 13 residues. DNA of the CDR3: TGTGCCAGCAGTGAATATGTGGGCAATGAGCAGTTCTTC. Protein: CASSEYVGNEQFF.